Listed below are T cell receptor beta chains from one sample, sequenced in a study of CD8 T cells in ankylosing spondylitis. TCRdb analysed the 5' RACE reads with MiXCR anew, one entry per CDR3 protein. The profile shows about 220,000 distinct CDR3 sequences, roughly 26% of them singletons. Sequencing was performed on blood, either unsorted or a sorted T cell fraction (not recorded which). Receptors originate from a male donor with ankylosing spondylitis or in good health (not recorded which). CDR3s include the opening cysteine and the closing phenylalanine or tryptophan. D genes are given only for firm matches. For some rows the clone size is stated as once, few or many, or as a class when expanded; others skip it.

j_call,v_call,clone_size,d_call,cdr3_aa,cdr3_nt
TRBJ2-6,TRBV6-2/TRBV6-3,few,.,CASHDGGYSGANVLTF,TGTGCCAGCCACGACGGGGGATACTCTGGGGCCAACGTCCTGACTTTC
TRBJ1-2,TRBV29-1,many,.,CSVTEDRYGYTF,TGCAGCGTTACGGAGGATCGATATGGCTACACCTTC
TRBJ2-7,TRBV6-5,few,TRBD1,CASTGQGREQYF,TGTGCCAGCACAGGACAGGGGCGCGAGCAGTACTTC
TRBJ2-1,TRBV20-1,.,TRBD2,CSAPVGGSLYNEQFF,TGCAGTGCCCCCGTTGGCGGGAGCCTGTACAATGAGCAGTTCTTC
TRBJ2-1,TRBV9,once,.,CASSGVVGGVEQFF,TGTGCCAGCAGCGGGGTCGTTGGGGGTGTTGAGCAGTTCTTC
TRBJ2-7,TRBV10-3,many,TRBD1,CAISQGQGKSHEQYF,TGTGCCATCAGCCAAGGACAGGGAAAATCCCACGAGCAGTACTTC
TRBJ2-5,TRBV29-1,many,TRBD1,CSVEWQGARETQYF,TGCAGCGTTGAATGGCAGGGGGCACGAGAGACCCAGTACTTC
TRBJ2-7,TRBV20-1,.,TRBD2,CSPRGGNYEQYF,TGCAGCCCCCGGGGGGGGAACTACGAGCAGTACTTC
TRBJ2-1,TRBV6-5,many,.,CASSYPLKPGQLIGEQFF,TGTGCCAGCAGTTACCCCCTTAAACCGGGACAACTGATTGGTGAGCAGTTCTTC
TRBJ2-1,TRBV20-1,many,TRBD2,CSAARVREWSYNEQFF,TGCAGTGCCGCTAGGGTGCGGGAGTGGTCCTACAATGAGCAGTTCTTC
TRBJ2-7,TRBV12-3/TRBV12-4,few,.,CASSPSRDMDEQYF,TGTGCCAGCAGTCCATCCCGGGACATGGACGAGCAGTACTTC
TRBJ2-1,TRBV12-3/TRBV12-4,.,.,CASNHLGTGNYNEQFF,TGTGCCAGCAACCACCTAGGGACTGGCAACTACAATGAGCAGTTCTTC
TRBJ1-2,TRBV20-1,many,.,CSSGGEYGYTF,TGCAGTTCGGGAGGAGAGTATGGCTACACCTTC
TRBJ2-5,TRBV20-1,.,.,CSARKSQETQYF,TGCAGTGCTAGAAAAAGCCAAGAGACCCAGTACTTC
TRBJ2-3,TRBV20-1,.,TRBD2,CSARLAGSSDTQYF,TGCAGTGCTCGACTAGCGGGGAGTAGCGATACGCAGTATTTT
TRBJ2-7,TRBV4-2,.,.,CASSPLGEAYEQYF,TGTGCCAGCAGCCCTCTCGGGGAAGCCTACGAGCAGTACTTC
TRBJ2-1,TRBV9,.,TRBD1,CASSVLKTGGYNEQFF,TGTGCCAGCAGCGTATTGAAGACAGGGGGATACAATGAGCAGTTCTTC
TRBJ2-7,TRBV12-3/TRBV12-4,many,.,CASSKRVGPYEQYF,TGTGCCAGCAGCAAAAGGGTGGGACCCTACGAGCAGTACTTC
TRBJ2-3,TRBV5-1,many,TRBD2,CASSFGTSDATDTQYF,TGCGCCAGCAGCTTTGGGACTAGCGACGCCACAGATACGCAGTATTTT
TRBJ1-2,TRBV12-3/TRBV12-4,.,.,CASRADTSIYGYTF,TGTGCCAGCAGGGCCGACACCTCGATCTATGGCTACACCTTC
TRBJ2-1,TRBV20-1,many,TRBD2,CSARGLAGDNEQFF,TGCAGTGCTAGGGGACTAGCGGGAGATAATGAGCAGTTCTTC
TRBJ2-3,TRBV5-1,many,.,CASSFIGDTQYF,TGCGCCAGCAGCTTTATAGGAGATACGCAGTATTTT
TRBJ1-1,TRBV29-1,.,.,CSVEVWVRVGDTEAFF,TGCAGCGTTGAGGTATGGGTAAGGGTGGGGGACACTGAAGCTTTCTTT
TRBJ2-3,TRBV12-3/TRBV12-4,.,.,CASSSGPGADTQYF,TGTGCCAGCAGTTCCGGACCGGGCGCAGATACGCAGTATTTT
TRBJ2-6,TRBV7-3,many,.,CASSFLSSGANVLTF,TGTGCCAGCAGCTTCTTATCCTCTGGGGCCAACGTCCTGACTTTC
TRBJ2-7,TRBV20-1,.,.,CRVGRLYEQYF,TGCCGGGTGGGGAGACTGTACGAGCAGTACTTC
TRBJ2-1,TRBV11-2,many,TRBD2,CASSLGRLAGGFSYNEQFF,TGTGCCAGCAGCTTAGGTCGGCTAGCGGGAGGCTTCTCCTACAATGAGCAGTTCTTC
TRBJ1-1,TRBV20-1,many,.,CSARDDHTEAFF,TGCAGTGCTAGAGATGACCACACTGAAGCTTTCTTT
TRBJ2-4,TRBV6-5,few,.,CASMGRNIQYF,TGTGCCAGCATGGGTCGGAACATTCAGTACTTC
TRBJ1-5,TRBV7-3,.,TRBD1,CASNPGQSNQPQHF,TGTGCCAGCAACCCGGGACAGAGCAATCAGCCCCAGCATTTT
TRBJ2-1,TRBV5-4,.,TRBD2,CASSYFRGTSGRGWGYNEQFF,TGTGCCAGCAGCTACTTCCGCGGGACTAGCGGGAGGGGGTGGGGTTACAATGAGCAGTTCTTC
TRBJ1-1,TRBV27,.,TRBD1,CASRPTGGNTEAFF,TGTGCCAGCAGACCTACAGGGGGGAACACTGAAGCTTTCTTT
TRBJ2-1,TRBV7-3,many,TRBD2,CASSAGTSRYNEQFF,TGTGCCAGCAGCGCTGGGACTAGCAGATACAATGAGCAGTTCTTC
TRBJ2-5,TRBV20-1,few,TRBD2,CSARGRGGSQYF,TGCAGTGCTAGGGGGAGGGGAGGTTCCCAGTACTTC
TRBJ2-1,TRBV20-1,.,.,CSAGGASGDEQFF,TGCAGTGCTGGGGGGGCTAGCGGCGATGAGCAGTTCTTC
TRBJ1-2,TRBV20-1,.,.,CSARAHGGSYGYTF,TGCAGTGCTAGAGCCCACGGAGGGTCCTATGGCTACACCTTC
TRBJ2-6,TRBV7-2,many,TRBD2,CASSSRGVSGANVLTF,TGTGCCAGCAGCTCCCGGGGGGTCTCTGGGGCCAACGTCCTGACTTTC
TRBJ2-7,TRBV5-1,many,TRBD2,CASSTGTSVIHEQYF,TGCGCCAGCAGTACCGGGACTAGCGTTATCCACGAGCAGTACTTC
TRBJ1-1,TRBV5-1,many,.,CASSLSQPTEAFF,TGCGCCAGCAGCCTCTCGCAACCCACTGAAGCTTTCTTT
TRBJ2-7,TRBV7-2,few,.,CASSNVGTYEQYF,TGTGCCAGCAGCAACGTGGGGACCTACGAGCAGTACTTC
TRBJ1-4,TRBV9,many,.,CASSDNEKLFF,TGTGCCAGCAGCGATAATGAAAAACTGTTTTTT
TRBJ2-7,TRBV20-1,few,.,CSASFNLDEQYF,TGCAGTGCTAGCTTCAACTTAGACGAGCAGTACTTC
TRBJ1-1,TRBV5-1,.,.,CASSLGGTIPEAFF,TGCGCCAGCAGCTTGGGGGGGACAATTCCTGAAGCTTTCTTT
TRBJ2-1,TRBV20-1,many,TRBD2,CSARSGSSSYNEQFF,TGCAGTGCTCGTAGCGGGAGCAGCTCCTACAATGAGCAGTTCTTC
TRBJ2-1,TRBV4-1,many,.,CASQRVGRSYNEQFF,TGCGCCAGCCAGCGGGTGGGTCGATCCTACAATGAGCAGTTCTTC
TRBJ1-2,TRBV20-1,few,.,CSAPVQGGVNGYTF,TGCAGTGCCCCCGTACAGGGTGGGGTTAATGGCTACACCTTC
TRBJ1-2,TRBV29-1,.,.,CSVVSRIYGYTF,TGCAGCGTTGTATCCCGTATCTATGGCTACACCTTC
TRBJ2-1,TRBV10-3,.,TRBD2,CAIRGTSGYNEQFF,TGTGCCATCAGGGGGACTAGCGGTTACAATGAGCAGTTCTTC
TRBJ1-2,TRBV27,many,.,CASSSHSAANYGYTF,TGTGCCAGCAGTTCGCACAGTGCAGCTAACTATGGCTACACCTTC